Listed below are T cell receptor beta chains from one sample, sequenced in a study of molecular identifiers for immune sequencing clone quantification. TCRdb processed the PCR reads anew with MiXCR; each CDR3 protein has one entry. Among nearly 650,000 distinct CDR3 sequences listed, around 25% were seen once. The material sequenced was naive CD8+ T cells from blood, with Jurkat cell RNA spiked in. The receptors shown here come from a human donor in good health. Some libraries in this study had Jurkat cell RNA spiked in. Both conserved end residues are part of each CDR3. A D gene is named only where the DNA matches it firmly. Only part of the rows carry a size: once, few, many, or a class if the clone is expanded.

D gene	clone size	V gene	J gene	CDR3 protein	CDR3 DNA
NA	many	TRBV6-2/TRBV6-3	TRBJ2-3	CASSSAGQTDTQYF	TGTGCCAGCAGTTCGGCGGGACAGACAGATACGCAGTATTTT
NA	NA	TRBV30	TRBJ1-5	CAWSVPSGTPLTQPQHF	TGTGCCTGGAGTGTACCTTCCGGGACTCCCTTAACTCAGCCCCAGCATTTT
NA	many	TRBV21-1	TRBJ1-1	CASSKAYIEAEAFF	TGTGCCAGCAGCAAAGCCTACATAGAAGCTGAAGCTTTCTTT
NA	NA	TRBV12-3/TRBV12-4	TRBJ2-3	CASSFSGEQTLNTDTQYF	TGTGCCAGCAGTTTCTCGGGTGAGCAGACCTTAAACACAGATACGCAGTATTTT
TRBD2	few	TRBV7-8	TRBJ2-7	CASNQRAGGYEQYF	TGTGCCAGCAACCAAAGGGCGGGGGGTTACGAGCAGTACTTC
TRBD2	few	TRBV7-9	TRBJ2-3	CASSRLTSGGTDTQYF	TGTGCCAGCAGCCGCTTGACTAGCGGGGGCACAGATACGCAGTATTTT
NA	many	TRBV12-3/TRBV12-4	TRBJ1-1	CASSFQGTEAFF	TGTGCCAGCAGTTTCCAGGGGACTGAAGCTTTCTTT
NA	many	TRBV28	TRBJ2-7	CASSILGVFSYEQYF	TGTGCCAGCAGCATTTTGGGGGTGTTCTCCTACGAGCAGTACTTC
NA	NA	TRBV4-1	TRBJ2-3	CASSQYAGGGSSDTQYF	TGCGCCAGCAGCCAGTATGCTGGGGGCGGGAGCTCAGATACGCAGTATTTT
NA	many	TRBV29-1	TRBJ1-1	CSVLDTEAFF	TGCAGCGTTTTAGACACTGAAGCTTTCTTT
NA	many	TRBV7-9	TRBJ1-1	CASSTPGVPEAFF	TGTGCCAGCAGCACTCCTGGGGTCCCTGAAGCTTTCTTT
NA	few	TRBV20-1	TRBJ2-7	CSATLDRRTYEQYF	TGCAGTGCGACTCTTGACAGGAGGACCTACGAGCAGTACTTC
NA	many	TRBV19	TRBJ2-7	CASSGQYYEQYF	TGTGCCAGTAGTGGACAGTACTACGAGCAGTACTTC
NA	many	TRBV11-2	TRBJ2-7	CASSMRLETYEQYF	TGTGCCAGCAGCATGCGACTAGAGACCTACGAGCAGTACTTC
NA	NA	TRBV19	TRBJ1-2	CASSLQGSNYGYTF	TGTGCCAGTAGTTTGCAGGGATCCAACTATGGCTACACCTTC
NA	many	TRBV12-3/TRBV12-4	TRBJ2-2	CASSFIQNTGELFF	TGTGCCAGCAGTTTTATCCAAAACACCGGGGAGCTGTTTTTT
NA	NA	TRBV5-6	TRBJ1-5	CASSPDSMGCNQPQHF	TGTGCCAGCAGCCCGGACTCCATGGGGTGCAATCAGCCCCAGCATTTT
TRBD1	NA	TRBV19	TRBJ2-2	CAGGPGQGINTGELFF	TGTGCCGGTGGACCGGGACAGGGGATTAACACCGGGGAGCTGTTTTTT
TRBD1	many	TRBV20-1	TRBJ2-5	CSARLVRGPETQYF	TGCAGTGCTAGACTGGTCAGGGGGCCAGAGACCCAGTACTTC
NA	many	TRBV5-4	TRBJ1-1	CASSPTTANTEAFF	TGTGCCAGCAGCCCCACTACAGCGAACACTGAAGCTTTCTTT
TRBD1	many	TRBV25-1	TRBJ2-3	CASSEDRALGAQYF	TGTGCCAGCAGTGAGGACAGGGCTCTGGGTGCGCAGTATTTT
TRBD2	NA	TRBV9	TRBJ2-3	CASSVGTSGRDTQYF	TGTGCCAGCAGCGTAGGGACTAGCGGGAGAGATACGCAGTATTTT
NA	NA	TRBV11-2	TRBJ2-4	CARRLVVAAPFF	TGTGCCCGCCGCTTAGTAGTAGCGGCGCCGTTCTTC
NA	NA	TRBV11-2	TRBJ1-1	CASSLDAVMNTEAFF	TGTGCCAGCAGCTTAGATGCGGTGATGAACACTGAAGCTTTCTTT
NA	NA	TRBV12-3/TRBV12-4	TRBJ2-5	CASSFTAGIGETQYF	TGTGCCAGCAGTTTTACGGCAGGAATAGGAGAGACCCAGTACTTC
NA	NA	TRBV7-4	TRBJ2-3	CARSPARNPWPDTQYF	TGTGCCCGCAGCCCCGCGCGCAATCCCTGGCCAGATACGCAGTATTTT
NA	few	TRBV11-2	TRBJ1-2	CASSLVPGRANYGYTF	TGTGCCAGCAGCTTAGTTCCAGGGCGAGCTAACTATGGCTACACCTTC
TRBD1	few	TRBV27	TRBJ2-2	CASSGDRTNTGELFF	TGTGCCAGCAGCGGGGACAGAACGAACACCGGGGAGCTGTTTTTT
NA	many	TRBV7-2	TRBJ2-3	CASSSGTHRTDTQYF	TGTGCCAGCAGCTCCGGGACTCACAGGACAGATACGCAGTATTTT
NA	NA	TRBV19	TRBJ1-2	CASSLGPVGCTF	TGTGCCAGTAGCCTGGGCCCAGTTGGCTGCACCTTC
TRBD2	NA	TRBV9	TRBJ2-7	CASSPSGGGGYEQYF	TGTGCCAGCAGCCCCTCCGGCGGCGGGGGGTACGAGCAGTACTTC
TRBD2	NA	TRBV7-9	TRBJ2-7	CASSPGAGSYEQHF	TGTGCCAGCAGCCCCGGAGCGGGGTCCTACGAGCAGCACTTC
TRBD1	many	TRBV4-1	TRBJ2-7	CASSPLGTGAYEQYF	TGCGCCAGCAGCCCCCTTGGGACAGGGGCCTACGAGCAGTACTTC
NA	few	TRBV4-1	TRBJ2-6	CASSQAGGAHVLTF	TGCGCCAGCAGCCAAGCAGGGGGGGCCCACGTCCTGACTTTC
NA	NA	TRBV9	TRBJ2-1	CASSVAGHYNEQFF	TGTGCCAGCAGCGTAGCAGGACACTACAATGAGCAGTTCTTC
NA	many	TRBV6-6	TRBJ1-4	CASSPYRRTTNEKLFF	TGTGCCAGCAGCCCATACAGGAGAACAACTAATGAAAAACTGTTTTTT